This TCR beta chain was identified during a study of T cells in Graves' hyperthyroidism and ophthalmopathy. About the study: Peripheral blood was obtained at initial diagnosis, preceding any treatment.

Many counts were recorded for this clonotype. Its antigen is still unknown. Using RNA transcripts as the source, TCR beta CDR3 regions were amplified. With the HTBI primer set, the TCR CDR3 went through a first round of RT-PCR. MiXCR was run by TCRdb on the multiplex PCR reads, yielding one entry per CDR3 protein. The sample shows hundreds of thousands of distinct CDR3 sequences, 12% to 15% of them seen only once. The CDR3 has 14 residues. Germline CDR1 is SGHTA and CDR2 is FQGNSA. Trimming cost V 5 bases and J 10 bases; bases outside gene matches: 5. Study-wide results and limits: Most thyroid clonotypes expanded above 0.001 were also detected in blood.

The chain carries TRBV7-2 and TRBJ1-6; 10 positions match TRBD1. This TCR came from a woman aged 18-29 years with Graves' hyperthyroidism. The sample was blood. The CDR3 is CASSLRDRGSPLHF. DNA of the CDR3: TGTGCCAGCAGCCTCAGGGACAGGGGATCACCCCTCCACTTT.